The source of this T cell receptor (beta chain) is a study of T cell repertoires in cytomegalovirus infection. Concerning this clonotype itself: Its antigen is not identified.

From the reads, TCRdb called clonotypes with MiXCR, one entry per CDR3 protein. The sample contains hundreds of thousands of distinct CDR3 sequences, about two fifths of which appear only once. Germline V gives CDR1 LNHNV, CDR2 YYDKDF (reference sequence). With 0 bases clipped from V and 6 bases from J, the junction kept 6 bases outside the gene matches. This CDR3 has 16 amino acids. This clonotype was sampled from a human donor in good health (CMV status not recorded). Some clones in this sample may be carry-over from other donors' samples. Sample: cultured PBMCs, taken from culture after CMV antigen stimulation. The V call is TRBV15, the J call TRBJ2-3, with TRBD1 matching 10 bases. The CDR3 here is CATSREGTGVLDTQYF. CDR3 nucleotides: TGTGCCACCAGCAGAGAAGGGACAGGGGTCCTGGATACGCAGTATTTT.